This T cell receptor beta chain derives from a study of identical twins (dated by TCRdb to 2016 to 2018). As for the study more broadly: To test whether fetal clonotypes persist, the study used deep sequencing on TCR alpha and beta repertoires from monozygotic twins, unrelated adults of various ages, and cord blood. To rule out contamination, replicate twin experiments were performed at different times with different library preparation protocols.

From the cysteine through the phenylalanine, the CDR3 covers 11 amino acids. The retained sequence is limited to the CDR3, 33 bases, with the frame set at the first base. As encoded in the germline V gene (reference sequence), CDR1 is DFQATT while CDR2 is SNEGSKA. Here is what the overall study found, with its caveats: Fewer insertions were carried by abundant cord blood beta clonotypes; a weaker similar trend was observed in young adult naive repertoires, while no such trend was observed in memory repertoires. Out-of-frame TCR alpha sequences shared between twins showed an excess of low generation-probability sequences compared with coincidental sharing between unrelated individuals. The excess sharing between twins in beta out-of-frame sequences was weaker because fewer shared sequences reduced the signal-to-noise ratio. Because the same donors could not be followed over many years, the conclusions depended on cross-sectional statistical analysis. Recombination models systematically underestimated out-of-frame TCR alpha sharing in monozygotic twins but agreed with sharing between unrelated individuals. Invariant T cells such as MAIT and iNKT could partly confound zero-insertion analyses, though diverse VJ usage argued against this for most clonotypes.

Every donor was a healthy Caucasian. The twin cohort consisted of three pairs of female monozygotic twins, all aged about 18 to 29 years. Positive isolation kits from Invitrogen were used to isolate the CD4+ and CD8+ T cell populations. Receptor amplification or capture employed 5' RACE. The sequencing machine was an Illumina HiSeq 2000. Template switching added a universal primer binding site, and the final cDNA carried a unique molecular identifier that allowed TCR cDNA molecules to be counted accurately. Specific primers in the conserved constant-segment region were used to synthesize first-strand cDNA for TCR alpha and beta chains. To control for contamination, each cDNA library was double barcoded with a SMART-Mk sample barcode plus Illumina barcodes. TruSeq adapter sequences and Illumina sample barcodes were added in two successive PCR steps. Sequencing of the TCR alpha and beta cDNA libraries was done on the Illumina HiSeq platform using custom primers. The authors' pipeline ran thus. MiGEC processed the raw reads to extract unique molecular identifiers, while MiXCR was used to determine the CDR3 positions. For each individual, recombination models were inferred using an EM algorithm with the repgenHMM and IGoR tools. The analysis of shared clonotypes was done with the tcR package in R, with sharing normalized by the product of cloneset sizes. Out-of-frame nonproductive sequences were analyzed to study raw recombination free of thymic and clonal selection effects. TCRdb's own reprocessing of the public reads used fastp at Q25 and MiXCR and kept productive beta chains. Each entry merges the rows of one CDR3 protein and shows their most common DNA and genes. The V and J calls were determined by TCRdb, not by the authors. Counted in this sample were about 470,000 distinct CDR3 sequences; about 24% of them appeared once. The top ten hold 2.9% of the sample.

Note on this clonotype: It has no known antigen specificity. One base away there is no much larger clone; base qualities are not given.

This sample also belongs to another study, concerning T cells expressing NK-cell markers. Per that second paper: In sorted CD3+CD56+NKG2C+, CD3+CD56+NKG2C- and CD3+CD56-NKG2C+ T-cell subsets from 8 or 9 donors, TCR beta-chain repertoires were profiled. Seven of the eight sequenced donors were HCMV-seropositive and one was HCMV-seronegative. To restrict sorting to alphabetaTCR-expressing T cells, an anti-gammadeltaTCR antibody was added in several experiments. In more than five donors, the dominant CD3+CD56+NKG2C+ clonotypes ranked among the top 10 CD8+ clonotypes, making up roughly 1.0-8% of CD8+ T cells. Those dominant clonotypes were again the most abundant among CD3+CD56-NKG2C+ cells in several donors, at about 25-60.1%. It remained unclear whether the expanded NKG2C-expressing T cell clones were specific for HCMV antigens. The eight sequenced donors were randomly selected healthy volunteers, three men and five women. A commercial ELISA kit detecting HCMV-specific IgG in serum was used to determine HCMV serostatus. MIGEC was used to demultiplex reads and group reads by UMI, and MiTCR was used to assemble and quantify clonotypes. To exclude erroneous sequences, only TCR cDNA sequences supported by at least two reads were retained. The tcR package was used for downstream repertoire analysis, with clonotypes matched between fractions based on CDR3 nucleotide sequence plus V segment. VDJmatch was used to annotate antigen specificity against VDJdb, with one amino acid substitution allowed in CDR3.

The chain joins TRBV20-1 to TRBJ2-5; the D gene is not confidently resolved. The origin of this receptor is a woman aged 18-29 years in good health. The sample was CD4+ T cells sorted from blood. CDR3 loop: CNHFRCQVQYF. The nucleotides read TGCAACCACTTCCGCTGTCAAGTCCAGTACTTC.